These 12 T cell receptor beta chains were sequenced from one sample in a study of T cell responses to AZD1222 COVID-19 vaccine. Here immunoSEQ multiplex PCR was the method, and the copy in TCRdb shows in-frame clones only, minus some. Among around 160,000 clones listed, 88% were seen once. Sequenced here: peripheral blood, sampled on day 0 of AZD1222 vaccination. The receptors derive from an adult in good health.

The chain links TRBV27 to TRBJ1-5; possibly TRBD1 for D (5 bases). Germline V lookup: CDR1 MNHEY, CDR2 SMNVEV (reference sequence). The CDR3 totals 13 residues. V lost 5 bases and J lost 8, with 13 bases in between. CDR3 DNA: TGTGCCAGCAGTCCGCAATGGGGGAAGCCCCAGCATTTT. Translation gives CASSPQWGKPQHF.

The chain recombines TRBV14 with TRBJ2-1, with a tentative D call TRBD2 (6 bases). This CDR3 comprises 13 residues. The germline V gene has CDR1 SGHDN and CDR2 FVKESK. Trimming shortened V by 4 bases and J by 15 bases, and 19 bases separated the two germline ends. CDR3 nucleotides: TGTGCCAGCAGCCCAACTAGCCCCGAGAGGGGGTTCTTC. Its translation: CASSPTSPERGFF.

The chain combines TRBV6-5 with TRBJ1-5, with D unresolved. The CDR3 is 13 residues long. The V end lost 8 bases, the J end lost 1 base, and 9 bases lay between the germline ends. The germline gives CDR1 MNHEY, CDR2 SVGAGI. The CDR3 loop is CASWEWSNQPQHF. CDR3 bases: TGTGCCAGCTGGGAGTGGAGCAATCAGCCCCAGCATTTT.

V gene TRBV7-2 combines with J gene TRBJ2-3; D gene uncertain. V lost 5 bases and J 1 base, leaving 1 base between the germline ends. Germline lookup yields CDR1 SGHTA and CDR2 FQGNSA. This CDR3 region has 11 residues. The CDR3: CASSRTDTQYF. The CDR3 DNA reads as TGTGCCAGCAGCCGCACAGATACGCAGTATTTT. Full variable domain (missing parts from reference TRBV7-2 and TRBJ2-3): GAGVSQSPSNKVTEKGKDVELRCDPISGHTALYWYRQSLGQGLEFLIYFQGNSAPDKSGLPSDRFSAERTGGSVSTLTIQRTQQEDSAVYLCASSRTDTQYFGPGTRLTVL.

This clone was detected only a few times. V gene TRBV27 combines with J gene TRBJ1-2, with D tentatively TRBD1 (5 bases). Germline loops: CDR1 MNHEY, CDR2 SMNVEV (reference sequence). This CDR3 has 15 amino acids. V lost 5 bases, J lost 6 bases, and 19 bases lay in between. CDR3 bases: TGTGCCAGCAGTACACCCGGTGGGGGTTTCGATGGCTACACCTTC. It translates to CASSTPGGGFDGYTF.

For the CDR3, the DNA is TGTGCCAGCAGCTTGAACGGGGGCGAAGGGGGGCAGAACACTGAAGCTTTCTTT. It specifies CASSLNGGEGGQNTEAFF. The J gene is TRBJ1-1, the V gene TRBV5-4; weak D call: TRBD1 (6 bases). Germline assignment: CDR1 SGHNT and CDR2 YYREEE (reference sequence). The CDR3 sequence is 18 residues long. Between the trimmed V and J ends, which lost 1 base and 1 base, there was a span of 20 bases.

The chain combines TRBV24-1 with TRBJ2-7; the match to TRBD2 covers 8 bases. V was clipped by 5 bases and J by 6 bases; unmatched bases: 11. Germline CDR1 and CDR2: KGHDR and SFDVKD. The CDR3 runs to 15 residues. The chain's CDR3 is CATSAAASGSSEQYF. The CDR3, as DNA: TGTGCCACCAGTGCTGCGGCGAGCGGGAGTTCCGAGCAGTACTTC.

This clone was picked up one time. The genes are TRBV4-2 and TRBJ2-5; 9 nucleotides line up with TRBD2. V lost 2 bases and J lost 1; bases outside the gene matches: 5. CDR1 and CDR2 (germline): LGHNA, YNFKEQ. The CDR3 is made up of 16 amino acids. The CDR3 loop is CASSQLLAGRQETQYF. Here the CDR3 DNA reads TGTGCCAGCAGCCAACTCCTAGCGGGACGCCAAGAGACCCAGTACTTC.

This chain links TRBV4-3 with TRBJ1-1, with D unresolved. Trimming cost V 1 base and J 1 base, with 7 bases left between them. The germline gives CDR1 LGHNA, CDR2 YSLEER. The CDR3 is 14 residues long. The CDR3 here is CASSQARRNTEAFF. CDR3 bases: TGCGCCAGCAGCCAAGCCCGACGGAACACTGAAGCTTTCTTT.

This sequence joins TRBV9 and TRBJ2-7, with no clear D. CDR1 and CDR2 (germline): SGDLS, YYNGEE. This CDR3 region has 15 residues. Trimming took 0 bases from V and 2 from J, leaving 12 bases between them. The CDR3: CASSVAPTTTYEQYF. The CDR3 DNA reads TGTGCCAGCAGCGTAGCGCCAACTACGACCTACGAGCAGTACTTC.

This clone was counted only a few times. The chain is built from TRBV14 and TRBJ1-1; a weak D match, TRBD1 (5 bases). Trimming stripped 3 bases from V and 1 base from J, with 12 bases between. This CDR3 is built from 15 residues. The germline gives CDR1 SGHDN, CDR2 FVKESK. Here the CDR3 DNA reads TGTGCCAGCAGCCAGACCAGAGGACAGAACACTGAAGCTTTCTTT. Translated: CASSQTRGQNTEAFF. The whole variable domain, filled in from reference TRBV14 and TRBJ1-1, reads EAGVTQFPSHSVIEKGQTVTLRCDPISGHDNLYWYRRVMGKEIKFLLHFVKESKQDESGMPNNRFLAERTGGTYSTLKVQPAELEDSGVYFCASSQTRGQNTEAFFGQGTRLTVV.

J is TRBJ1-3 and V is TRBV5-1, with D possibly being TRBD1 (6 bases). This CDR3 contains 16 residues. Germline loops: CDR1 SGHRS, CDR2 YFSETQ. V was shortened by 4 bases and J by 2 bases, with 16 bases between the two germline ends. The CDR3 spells CASSGDTGWTGNTIYF. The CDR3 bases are TGCGCCAGCAGCGGGGACACGGGATGGACTGGAAACACCATATATTTT.